This T cell receptor beta chain was identified in a study of identical twins (dated by TCRdb to the mid-2010s). Broadly, across the study: TCR alpha and beta repertoires from monozygotic twins, unrelated adults of various ages and cord blood were deep-sequenced to test whether fetal clonotypes persist. To rule out contamination, replicate twin experiments were performed at different times with different library preparation protocols.

Remarks on this clonotype: What antigen it recognizes has not been identified. Within one base of it there is no much larger clone, and no base qualities were kept.

Paper-wide results and their limitations: In monozygotic twins, out-of-frame TCR alpha sharing was systematically underestimated by recombination models, although the models agreed with sharing between unrelated individuals. Excess twin sharing in beta out-of-frame sequences was weaker because fewer shared sequences lowered the signal-to-noise ratio. Abundant cord blood beta clonotypes carried fewer insertions; young adult naive repertoires showed a weaker similar trend, while memory repertoires showed none. Because the same donors could not be followed over many years, conclusions were based on cross-sectional statistical analysis. Invariant T cells such as MAIT and iNKT could partly confound zero-insertion analyses, although diverse VJ usage argued against such confounding for most clonotypes. Compared with coincidental sharing between unrelated individuals, out-of-frame TCR alpha sequences shared between twins had an excess of sequences with low generation probability.

Every donor was a healthy Caucasian. Three pairs of female monozygotic twins, all aged about 18 to 29 years, made up the twin cohort. The RNA used for TCR libraries was isolated from peripheral blood mononuclear cells. The CDR3 starts with the cysteine, ends with the phenylalanine, and has 13 residues. Of the read, only the CDR3 DNA is kept; its 39 bases are in frame from base 1. V gives up 1 base and J gives up 3 bases, and the segment between their germline ends measures 7 bases. For CDR1 and CDR2, the germline V gene lists SGHTA and FQGNSA. The protocol used for the library was 5' RACE. Sequencing was carried out with an Illumina HiSeq 2000. Template switching added a universal primer binding site, and the final cDNA carried a unique molecular identifier that allowed TCR cDNA molecules to be counted accurately. Specific primers in the conserved constant-segment region were used to synthesize first-strand cDNA for the TCR alpha and beta chains. To control for contamination, every cDNA library was double barcoded, receiving both a SMART-Mk sample barcode and Illumina barcodes. TruSeq adapter sequences along with Illumina sample barcodes were introduced in two successive PCR steps. The TCR alpha and beta cDNA libraries were sequenced on the Illumina HiSeq platform using custom primers. Per the source publication's procedure: MiGEC processed the raw reads to extract unique molecular identifiers, while MiXCR was used to determine the CDR3 positions. For each individual, recombination models were inferred using an EM algorithm with the repgenHMM and IGoR tools. The tcR package in R was used for shared clonotype analysis, with sharing normalized by the product of cloneset sizes. To study raw recombination without the effects of thymic and clonal selection, out-of-frame nonproductive sequences were analyzed. TCRdb cleaned the public reads at Q25 with fastp, built clones with MiXCR and kept in-frame beta chains. Rows are unified per CDR3 protein, each entry keeping the most common DNA and genes. None of the V and J calls come from the authors' own analysis; TCRdb made them. The sample contains some 760,000 distinct CDR3 sequences, roughly 18% of them found a single time. The top ten constitute approximately 14% of the sample.

Separately, the same data were catalogued under a study of T cells expressing NK-cell markers. The second study's authors report: In sorted CD3+CD56+NKG2C+, CD3+CD56+NKG2C- and CD3+CD56-NKG2C+ T-cell subsets from several donors, TCR beta-chain repertoires were profiled. Among the eight sequenced donors, only one was HCMV-seronegative, while the other seven were HCMV-seropositive. To restrict sorting to alphabetaTCR-expressing T cells, an anti-gammadeltaTCR antibody was added in several experiments. In six donors, the dominant CD3+CD56+NKG2C+ clonotypes ranked among the top 10 CD8+ clonotypes, making up 1.0-7.0% of CD8+ T cells. Those dominant clonotypes were again the most abundant among CD3+CD56-NKG2C+ cells in a few donors, at about 28.3-65%. Whether the expanded NKG2C-expressing T cell clones were specific for HCMV antigens was left unclear. Randomly selected healthy volunteers, three men and five women, were used as the eight sequenced donors. HCMV-specific IgG was detected in serum with a commercial ELISA kit to determine HCMV serostatus. Bulk peripheral blood T-cell repertoires were additionally sequenced from unsorted PBMC for several donors. Reads were demultiplexed and grouped by UMI with MIGEC, and clonotypes were assembled and quantified with MiTCR. Only TCR cDNA sequences supported by at least two reads were kept to exclude erroneous sequences. The tcR package was used for downstream repertoire analysis, and clonotypes were matched between fractions using CDR3 nucleotide sequence together with V segment. VDJmatch was used to annotate antigen specificity against VDJdb, with one amino acid substitution allowed in CDR3.

The rearrangement combines TRBV7-2 with TRBJ2-7, with the D gene not clear enough to name. This clonotype was obtained from a woman aged 18-30 years in good health. Sequencing was carried out using PBMCs. CDR3 loop: CASSLDPVYEQYF. The nucleotide sequence reads TGTGCCAGCAGCTTAGACCCCGTCTACGAGCAGTACTTC. Beyond the CDR3, the reference TRBV7-2 and TRBJ2-7 genes provide the residues; the full variable domain reads: GAGVSQSPSNKVTEKGKDVELRCDPISGHTALYWYRQSLGQGLEFLIYFQGNSAPDKSGLPSDRFSAERTGGSVSTLTIQRTQQEDSAVYLCASSLDPVYEQYFGPGTRLTVT.